This T cell receptor (beta chain) was obtained from a study of cytomegalovirus exposure and HLA in healthy donors (dated by TCRdb to 2016 to 2017). With respect to the entire study: According to an earlier analysis of several hundred of the donors, about 190 million T cells yielded some 120 million unique TCR beta sequences and around 300 Gb of sequence data. The later analysis used no new phenotypic data to find candidate immune exposures, relying instead on TCR beta sequences and their occurrence across donors. A later genetic analysis took genome-wide SNP genotypes for 398 of the 666 donors and used that subset as a discovery cohort. Several DR-DQ haplotypes were handled as single units for association and clustering because linkage in the cohort was strong. A separate validation cohort of roughly 120 different subjects was used in addition to the 666-subject first cohort. Among over 350 genotyped donors of the cohort, an average of approximately 230,000 unique TCR beta nucleotide sequences were sequenced per donor, around 18% of them non-productive. An early release that covered some 630 HLA-typed donors contained approximately 290 gigabases of sequencing data and 70 million to 100 million unique TCR sequences. All discovery cohort repertoires had been generated using a single sequencing platform. Of the 398 genotyped donors, over 80% were placed in the genetic ancestry cluster associated with self-reported Caucasian donors. Both class I and class II loci were covered by HLA typing, at four-digit resolution. Donor age, sex, ethnicity and CMV serostatus were compiled alongside the repertoire data. The aim of the study was to test whether cataloging public T cell receptors could identify signatures of past pathogen exposure. A later analysis re-analyzed previously published TCR beta repertoires from 666 donors and added high-resolution HLA genotyping to study TCR occurrence patterns. Typing coverage differed by locus: A, B, C, DRB1 and DQB1 were typed in roughly 629-640 donors, DQA1 in 500 to 550, DPA1 in nearly 610, and DPB1 in 450 to 490. To predict cytomegalovirus infection status, the study brought together high-throughput TCR immunosequencing, statistical association of individual TCRs with disease status, and machine learning. The study profiled the T cell repertoires of 550 to 700 subjects by immunosequencing and related them to cytomegalovirus serostatus. An earlier analysis of 500 to 650 of the donors applied high-throughput TCR beta sequencing to assess whether each TCR beta V gene segment acted as functional or pseudogenic.

What the study reported, not specific to this receptor: Several of the top co-occurrence clusters appeared to be linked to parvovirus B19, influenza, CMV and Epstein-Barr virus, according to a later analysis. In both the original and validation cohorts, the classifier was reported to diagnose cytomegalovirus status with high specificity and sensitivity. The earlier analysis of approximately 540 of the donors excluded roughly 16 rarely observed V segments, including chromosome 9 orphons, because counts were too low. A total of fewer than 200 TCR beta chains were listed by the study as associated with cytomegalovirus. In vitro tests confirmed that a few of the cytomegalovirus-associated TCR beta chains recognize cytomegalovirus antigens. Correlated functional status among segregating V segments might be attributable to linkage disequilibrium, but an unknown experimental factor could not be ruled out. It was suggested by the authors that the approach could potentially be generalized to other disease states and immunological phenotypes. A further reported finding was that TCR beta sequences accurately predicted the HLA-A and HLA-B alleles for most subjects in the first cohort. In a later analysis, over 15,000 TCR beta sequences were associated with specific HLA alleles at a false discovery rate of 0.05. Most TCR sequences were seen in very few donors, while some public TCRs were found in many individuals. A later analysis found that HLA-associated TCR beta chains were more clonally expanded and had lower generation probabilities than equally common non-associated chains. Broadly in line with IMGT annotations, most TCR beta V segments showed up in productive rearrangements about 87% or about 30% of the time in an earlier analysis of a few hundred of the donors. Most CMV-associated TCR beta chains appeared to be HLA-restricted in a later analysis, and the HLA associations seemed to be driven largely by CMV exposure. In a later genetic analysis, fewer N-insertions in productive TCRs were reported among donors in an Asian-associated ancestry cluster than the approximately 710-donor mean. Some IMGT-functional V segments, including TRBV6-2 and TRBV6-3, could not be distinguished by the 87-base-pair reads and were therefore excluded. A later analysis found that TCR association rates varied across HLA loci, with DRB1 alleles showing the most associated TCRs and HLA-C alleles the fewest. Only TCR beta chains were sequenced in this cohort, and the absence of alpha or paired-chain data limited detectable features. For the cohort, immune exposure information was limited to CMV serostatus. When HLA alleles, especially DR and DQ, strongly co-occurred, TCR associations were difficult to assign to individual alleles. A later genetic analysis associated a missense DCLRE1C variant with V-gene and J-gene trimming of TCR beta chains, and an independent cohort replicated the association. A cluster of highly shared sequence variants was judged likely to represent a technical artifact of the sequencing pipeline. Roughly uniform sequencing depth across donors was assumed in presence/absence analyses, although this assumption may not hold. HLA typing was unavailable for some donors at each locus, so association tests used only the typed subset.

Libraries were constructed by the immunoSEQ multiplex PCR assay. The multiplex PCR relied on a mix of 60 forward primers for TCR Vbeta segments and 13 reverse primers for TCR Jbeta segments. The CDR3 region of rearranged TCR beta genes was amplified from genomic DNA with a multiplex PCR assay. On the Illumina HiSeq System, the amplified TCR beta libraries were sequenced as 87-base-pair reads. In the source study's methods: A later analysis tallied some 79 million unique TCR beta chains across the 666 repertoires, and roughly 11 million of those chains were shared by two or more donors. Raw reads were error-corrected and collapsed into unique sequences by a nearest-neighbor algorithm in which closely related sequences were merged to remove PCR and sequencing errors. V, D and J gene segments were assigned by aligning CDR3 sequences to IMGT reference sequences. For a sequence to be retained, a match of at least six nucleotides to both a V gene segment and a J gene segment was required. A rearrangement was called productive if the CDR3 had no stop codons and remained in frame with V and J, and every other rearrangement was called non-productive. Following IMGT convention, CDR3 was defined as the stretch from the second conserved V-encoded cysteine up to the conserved J-encoded phenylalanine. The earlier analysis of about 560 of the donors excluded any sequence lacking an unambiguous match to a single V gene segment. An earlier analysis of 587 of the donors classified V segments as functional when productive rearrangements were above 56.7% and as segregating when the standard deviation between donors was above 5%. A statistical classification framework was built for diagnosing cytomegalovirus status from the catalog of TCR beta chain sequences. In a later analysis, V and J genes were assigned by comparing TCR nucleotide sequences against IMGT/GENE-DB human TR gene sequences. The TCRdist pipeline was used in a later analysis to assign CDR3 sequences and most-parsimonious VDJ recombination scenarios. A later analysis defined each TCR beta chain by its CDR3 amino acid sequence plus V-gene family, and excluded reads lacking a unique V-gene family. In a later analysis, 450 to 600 highly shared, low-generation-probability nucleotide sequences were removed to address suspected cross-contamination and a sequencing artifact. A later analysis calculated a clonal expansion index for each public chain from normalized within-repertoire ranks of inferred template counts. In a later analysis, generation probabilities were computed using a VDJ recombination model fitted to out-of-frame rearrangements, and the results were checked against IGoR. In a later analysis, hypergeometric tests were used to score TCR-TCR, TCR-HLA and TCR-CMV co-occurrence, with a repertoire-size bias correction applied to TCR pairs. A later analysis estimated false discovery rates by permuting HLA or CMV assignments 20 times. A later analysis grouped co-occurring TCRs with DBSCAN, adding TCRdist sequence similarity when clustering within HLA-allele-positive subsets. Repertoires with fewer than 30,000 or more than 120,000 public chains were left out of co-occurrence clustering, as were about 5 repertoires with anomalous nucleotide sharing. TCRdb obtained this table from immuneACCESS and retained in-frame rearrangements with V and J assigned. These tables miss some clones; where compared with another copy, unresolved V genes account for less than half of the shortfall, and the remainder is unexplained. V, J and clone size were drawn from that table, and D and trimming were deduced from the DNA. In all, the sample holds approximately 150,000 clones, and about 77% of those were seen once. The ten largest clones take up about 1.3% of the sample.

The cohort consisted of 650 to 700 healthy bone marrow donors. At the time of sampling, every cohort member was nominally healthy, though immune exposures that went unrecorded were likely present. The donor tested CMV seronegative, placing the donor among the 350 or so seronegative members of the cohort. Each donor provided a peripheral blood sample, and peripheral blood mononuclear cells were used for TCR beta sequencing. The Qiagen DNeasy Blood Extraction Kit was used to extract genomic DNA from the blood cell samples. The CDR3, cysteine through phenylalanine, is 13 amino acids long. The CDR3 DNA has 39 bases and is translated from base 1. V and J are trimmed by 4 bases and 8 bases, and the gene matches miss 5 bases of the junction. CDR1 and CDR2 (SGHTA, FQGNSA) derive from the germline V gene. Points on this clone: The antigen it binds to is not known. No much larger clonotype is one base removed from it; base qualities were not supplied. Other DNA sequences in this specimen translate into the identical CDR3.

This TCR was recovered from a woman between 50 and 59 years old in good health and CMV-seronegative. Sequenced material: PBMCs. The chain is assembled from TRBV7-2 and TRBJ1-2, and TRBD1 matches 9 of the central bases. The CDR3 here reads CASSSGQGYGYTF. The DNA reads TGTGCCAGCAGCTCGGGACAGGGTTACGGCTACACCTTC.